This T cell receptor (beta chain) was recorded in a study of blood T cell repertoires in COVID-19. The wider study: Collection of acute and convalescent COVID-19 samples took place in the United States, Italy and Spain. PBMCs, B-cell-depleted T cells, or T cells were the source of the cDNA or gDNA that made up the material.

The repertoire was sequenced with immunoSEQ multiplex PCR; TCRdb's copy has only in-frame clones and lacks some. Of roughly 120,000 clones listed, 65% to 80% were seen once; the top ten hold 2.5%. V was cut by 5 bases and J by 2 bases, with 17 bases left in between. The CDR3 has 16 residues. Germline CDR1 is SGHRS and CDR2 is YFSETQ. The TCR comes from a man in his fifties with acute or convalescent COVID-19. The sample was peripheral blood. J is TRBJ1-3 and V is TRBV5-1, with D possibly matching TRBD1 (5 bases). The CDR3 sequence is CASSESRVYPGNTIYF. CDR3 DNA: TGCGCCAGCAGTGAGAGCAGGGTTTACCCTGGAAACACCATATATTTT.